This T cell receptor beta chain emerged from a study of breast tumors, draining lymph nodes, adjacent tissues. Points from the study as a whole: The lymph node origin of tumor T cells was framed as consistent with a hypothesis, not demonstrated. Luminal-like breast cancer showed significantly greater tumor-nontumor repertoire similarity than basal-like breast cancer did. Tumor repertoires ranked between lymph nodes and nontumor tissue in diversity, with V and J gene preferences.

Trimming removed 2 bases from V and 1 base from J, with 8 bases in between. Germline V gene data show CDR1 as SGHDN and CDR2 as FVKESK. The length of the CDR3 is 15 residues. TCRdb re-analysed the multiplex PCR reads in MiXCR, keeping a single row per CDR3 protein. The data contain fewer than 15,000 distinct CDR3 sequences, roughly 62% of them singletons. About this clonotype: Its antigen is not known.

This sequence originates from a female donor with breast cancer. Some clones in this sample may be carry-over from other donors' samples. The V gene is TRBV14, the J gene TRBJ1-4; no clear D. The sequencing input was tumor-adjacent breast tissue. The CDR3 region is CASSQNVGTNEKLFF. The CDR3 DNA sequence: TGTGCCAGCAGCCAAAACGTAGGAACTAATGAAAAACTGTTTTTT.